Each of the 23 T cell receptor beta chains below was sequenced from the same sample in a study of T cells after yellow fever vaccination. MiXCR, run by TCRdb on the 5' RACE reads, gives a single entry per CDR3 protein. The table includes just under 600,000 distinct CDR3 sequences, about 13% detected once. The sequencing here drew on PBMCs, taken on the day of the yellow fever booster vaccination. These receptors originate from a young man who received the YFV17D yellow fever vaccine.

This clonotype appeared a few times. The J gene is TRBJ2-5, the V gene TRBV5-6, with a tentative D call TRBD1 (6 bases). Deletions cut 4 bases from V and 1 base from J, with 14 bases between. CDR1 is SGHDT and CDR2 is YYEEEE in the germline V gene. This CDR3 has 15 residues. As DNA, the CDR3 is TGTGCCAGCAGCCCGAGGTGGGGGCTCCAAGAGACCCAGTACTTC. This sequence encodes CASSPRWGLQETQYF.

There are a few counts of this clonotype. The CDR3 DNA sequence: TGTGCCAGCAGCCAAGTAGGCCGCGAGACCCAGTACTTC. It codes for CASSQVGRETQYF. V usage is TRBV3-1 and J usage is TRBJ2-5; D unclear. There are 13 residues in the CDR3. Germline V CDR1 and CDR2: LGHDT, YNNKEL (reference sequence). V was cut by 1 base and J by 5 bases, with 8 bases left in between.

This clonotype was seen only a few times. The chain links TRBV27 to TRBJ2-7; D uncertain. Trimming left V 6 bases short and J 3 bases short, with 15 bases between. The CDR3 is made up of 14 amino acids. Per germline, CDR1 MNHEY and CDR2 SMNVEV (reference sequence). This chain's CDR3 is CASRHLAELYEQYF. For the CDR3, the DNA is TGTGCCAGCAGACACCTCGCGGAGCTCTACGAGCAGTACTTC.

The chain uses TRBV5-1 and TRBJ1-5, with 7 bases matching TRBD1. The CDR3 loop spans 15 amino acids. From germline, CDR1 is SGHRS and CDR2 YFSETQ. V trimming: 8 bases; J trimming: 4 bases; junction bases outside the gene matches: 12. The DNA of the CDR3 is TGCGCCAGGAGTCAGGGGGGGGGCGAAAATCAGCCCCAGCATTTT. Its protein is CARSQGGGENQPQHF.

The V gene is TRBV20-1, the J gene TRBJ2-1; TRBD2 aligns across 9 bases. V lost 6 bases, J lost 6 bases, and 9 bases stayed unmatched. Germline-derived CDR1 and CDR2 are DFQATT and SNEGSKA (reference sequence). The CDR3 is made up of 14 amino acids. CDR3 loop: CSATRSGRSNEQFF. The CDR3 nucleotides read TGCAGTGCAACTCGTAGCGGGAGATCCAATGAGCAGTTCTTC.

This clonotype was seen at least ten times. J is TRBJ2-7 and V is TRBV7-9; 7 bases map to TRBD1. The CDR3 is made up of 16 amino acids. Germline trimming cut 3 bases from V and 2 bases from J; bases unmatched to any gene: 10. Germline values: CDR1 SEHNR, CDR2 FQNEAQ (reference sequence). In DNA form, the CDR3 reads TGTGCCAGCAGCTTGGTGGGCAGGGGGTCCCCCTACGAGCAGTACTTC. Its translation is CASSLVGRGSPYEQYF.

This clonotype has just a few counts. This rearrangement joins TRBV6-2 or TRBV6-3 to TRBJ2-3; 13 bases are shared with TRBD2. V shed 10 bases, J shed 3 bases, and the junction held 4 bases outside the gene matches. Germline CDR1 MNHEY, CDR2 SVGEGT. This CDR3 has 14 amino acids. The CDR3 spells CAIETSGGTDTQYF. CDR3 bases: TGTGCCATCGAGACTAGCGGGGGGACAGATACGCAGTATTTT.

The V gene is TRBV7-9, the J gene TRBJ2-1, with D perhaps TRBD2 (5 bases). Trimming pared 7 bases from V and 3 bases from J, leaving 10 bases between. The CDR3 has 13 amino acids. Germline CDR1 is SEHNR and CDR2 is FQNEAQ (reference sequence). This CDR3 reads CASNLGSYNEQFF. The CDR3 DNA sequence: TGTGCCAGCAACCTTGGGAGCTACAATGAGCAGTTCTTC.

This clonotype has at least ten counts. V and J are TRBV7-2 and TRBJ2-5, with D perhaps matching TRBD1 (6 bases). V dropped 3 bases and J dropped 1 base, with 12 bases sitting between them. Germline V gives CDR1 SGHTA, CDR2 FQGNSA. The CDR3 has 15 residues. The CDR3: CASSFGQNAQETQYF. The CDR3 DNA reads TGTGCCAGCAGCTTCGGACAGAACGCCCAAGAGACCCAGTACTTC.

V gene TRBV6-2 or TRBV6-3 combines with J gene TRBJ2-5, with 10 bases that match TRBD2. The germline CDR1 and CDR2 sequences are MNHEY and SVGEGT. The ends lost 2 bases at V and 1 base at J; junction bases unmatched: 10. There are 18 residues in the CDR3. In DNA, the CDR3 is TGTGCCAGCAGTTACGGGACTAGCGCGCAACCGTTCCAAGAGACCCAGTACTTC. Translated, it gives CASSYGTSAQPFQETQYF.

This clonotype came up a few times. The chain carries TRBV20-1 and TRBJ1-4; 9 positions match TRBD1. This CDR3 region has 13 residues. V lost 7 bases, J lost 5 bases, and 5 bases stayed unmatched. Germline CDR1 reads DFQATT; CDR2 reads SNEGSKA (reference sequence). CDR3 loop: CSVGGTGNEKLFF. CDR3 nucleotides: TGCAGTGTCGGCGGGACAGGGAATGAAAAACTGTTTTTT.

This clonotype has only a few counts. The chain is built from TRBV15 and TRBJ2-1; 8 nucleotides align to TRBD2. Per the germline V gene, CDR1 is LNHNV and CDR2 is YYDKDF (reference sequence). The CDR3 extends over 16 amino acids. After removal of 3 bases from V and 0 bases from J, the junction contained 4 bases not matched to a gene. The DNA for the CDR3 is TGTGCCACCAGCAGCTTTAGCGGGAACTCCTACAATGAGCAGTTCTTC. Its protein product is CATSSFSGNSYNEQFF.

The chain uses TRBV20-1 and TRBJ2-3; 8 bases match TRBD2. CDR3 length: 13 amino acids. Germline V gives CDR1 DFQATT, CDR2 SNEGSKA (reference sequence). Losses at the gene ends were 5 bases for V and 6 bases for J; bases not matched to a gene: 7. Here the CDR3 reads CSAHWTSSDTQYF. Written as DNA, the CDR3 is TGCAGTGCTCACTGGACTAGCAGTGATACGCAGTATTTT.

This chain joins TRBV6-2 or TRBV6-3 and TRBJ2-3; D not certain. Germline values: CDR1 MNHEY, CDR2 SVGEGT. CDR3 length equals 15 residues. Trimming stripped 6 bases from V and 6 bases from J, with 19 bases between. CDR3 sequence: CASSGRTGPYDTQYF. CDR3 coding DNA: TGTGCCAGCAGCGGACGGACCGGGCCCTACGATACGCAGTATTTT.

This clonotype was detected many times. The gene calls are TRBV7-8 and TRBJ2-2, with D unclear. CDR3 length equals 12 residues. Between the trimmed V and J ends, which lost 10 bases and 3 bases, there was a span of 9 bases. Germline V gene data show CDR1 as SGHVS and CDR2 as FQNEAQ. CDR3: CATRRDTGELFF. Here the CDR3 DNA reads TGTGCCACCCGACGGGACACCGGGGAGCTGTTTTTT.

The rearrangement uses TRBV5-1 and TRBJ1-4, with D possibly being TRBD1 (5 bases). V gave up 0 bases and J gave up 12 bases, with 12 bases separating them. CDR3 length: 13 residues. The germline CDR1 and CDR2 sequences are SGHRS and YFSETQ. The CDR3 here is CASSLVGGQELFF. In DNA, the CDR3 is TGCGCCAGCAGCTTGGTCGGAGGACAAGAACTGTTTTTT.

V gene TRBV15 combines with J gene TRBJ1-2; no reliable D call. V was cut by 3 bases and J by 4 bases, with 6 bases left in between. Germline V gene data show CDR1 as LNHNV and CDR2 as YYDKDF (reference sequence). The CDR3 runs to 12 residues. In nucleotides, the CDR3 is TGTGCCACCAGCAGCACTCGCTATGGCTACACCTTC. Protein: CATSSTRYGYTF.

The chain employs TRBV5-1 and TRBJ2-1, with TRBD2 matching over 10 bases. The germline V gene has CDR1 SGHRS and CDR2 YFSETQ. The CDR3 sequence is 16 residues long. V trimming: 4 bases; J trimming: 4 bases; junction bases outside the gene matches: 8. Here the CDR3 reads CASSPLETSGYNEQFF. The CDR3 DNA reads TGCGCCAGCAGCCCACTGGAGACTAGCGGGTACAATGAGCAGTTCTTC.

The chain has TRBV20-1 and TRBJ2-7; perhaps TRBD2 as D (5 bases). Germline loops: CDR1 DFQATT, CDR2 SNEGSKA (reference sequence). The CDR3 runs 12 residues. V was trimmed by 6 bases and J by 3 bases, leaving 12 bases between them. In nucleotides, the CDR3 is TGCAGTGCAACGACGGCGGGCTACGAGCAGTACTTC. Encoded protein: CSATTAGYEQYF.

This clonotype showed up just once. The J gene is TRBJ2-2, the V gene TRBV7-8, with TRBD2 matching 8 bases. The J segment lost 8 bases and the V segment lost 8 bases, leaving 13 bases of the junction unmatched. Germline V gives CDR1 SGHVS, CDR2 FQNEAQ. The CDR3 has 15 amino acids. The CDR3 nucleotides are TGTGCCAGCTTCCCCCCCCGGGAGGGCCTAGGGGAGCTGTTTTTT. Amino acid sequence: CASFPPREGLGELFF. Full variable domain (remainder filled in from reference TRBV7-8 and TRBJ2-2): GAGVSQSPRYKVAKRGQDVALRCDPISGHVSLFWYQQALGQGPEFLTYFQNEAQLDKSGLPSDRFFAERPEGSVSTLKIQRTQQEDSAVYLCASFPPREGLGELFFGEGSRLTVL.

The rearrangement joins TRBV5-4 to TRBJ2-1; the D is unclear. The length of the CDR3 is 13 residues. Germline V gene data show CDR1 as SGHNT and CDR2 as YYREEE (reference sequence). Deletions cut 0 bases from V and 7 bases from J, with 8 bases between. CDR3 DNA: TGTGCCAGCAGCTTGGTAGAATGGAATGAGCAGTTCTTC. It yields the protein CASSLVEWNEQFF.

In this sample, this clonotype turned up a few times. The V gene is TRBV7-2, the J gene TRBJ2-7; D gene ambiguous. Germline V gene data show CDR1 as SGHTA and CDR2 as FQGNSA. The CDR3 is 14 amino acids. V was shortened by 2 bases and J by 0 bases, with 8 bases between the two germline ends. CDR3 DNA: TGTGCCAGCAGCTTATCCTACGCCTCCTACGAGCAGTACTTC. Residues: CASSLSYASYEQYF.

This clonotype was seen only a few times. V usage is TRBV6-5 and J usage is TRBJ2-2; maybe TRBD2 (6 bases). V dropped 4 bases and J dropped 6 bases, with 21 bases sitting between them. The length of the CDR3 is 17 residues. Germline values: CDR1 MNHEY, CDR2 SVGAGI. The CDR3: CASSFPERVLYPGELFF. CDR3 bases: TGTGCCAGCAGTTTCCCTGAGCGGGTATTGTACCCCGGGGAGCTGTTTTTT.